Below are 30 T cell receptor beta chains sequenced from a single sample in a study of early T cells in non-severe SARS-CoV-2 infection. TCRdb fed the 5' RACE reads into MiXCR, producing one record per CDR3 protein. The table records some 82,000 distinct CDR3 sequences, about an eighth of them present only once. Sequencing input: whole blood. These receptors all stem from an adult who was a healthcare worker with PCR-confirmed SARS-CoV-2 infection or an uninfected control (not recorded which).

DNA of the CDR3: TGCAGCGTTGTGAGAACTGAAGCTTTCTTT. Protein: CSVVRTEAFF. The rearrangement uses TRBV29-1 and TRBJ1-1; D gene unclear. Trimming pared 4 bases from V and 5 bases from J, leaving 5 bases between. CDR3 size: 10 residues. Germline V gives CDR1 SQVTM, CDR2 ANQGSEA. The full variable domain, its missing parts supplied by reference TRBV29-1 and TRBJ1-1, is SAVISQKPSRDICQRGTSLTIQCQVDSQVTMMFWYRQQPGQSLTLIATANQGSEATYESGFVIDKFPISRPNLTFSTLTVSNMSPEDSSIYLCSVVRTEAFFGQGTRLTVV.

This chain uses TRBV28 with TRBJ2-7; 8 bases match TRBD1. Germline V gene sequence: CDR1 MDHEN, CDR2 SYDVKM. The CDR3 totals 15 residues. V shed 2 bases, J shed 4 bases, and the junction held 7 bases outside the gene matches. CDR3 in DNA: TGTGCCAGCAGTTTAGCCGACAGGGGTACGTACGAGCAGTACTTC. Its translation is CASSLADRGTYEQYF.

The chain uses TRBV9 and TRBJ1-2; possibly TRBD1 for D (5 bases). Germline assignment: CDR1 SGDLS and CDR2 YYNGEE. Trimming took 4 bases from V and 4 from J, leaving 23 bases between them. The CDR3 totals 17 residues. The DNA of the CDR3 is TGTGCCAGCAGCCCGGGGGACGGAAGGGGCGCGAGCTATGGCTACACCTTC. This encodes CASSPGDGRGASYGYTF.

This clonotype was seen repeatedly, ten times or more. The V call is TRBV25-1, the J call TRBJ1-1; D may be TRBD1 (6 bases). V lost 6 bases and J lost 3, with 20 bases in between. Germline CDR1 and CDR2: MGHDK and SYGVNS. The CDR3 length is 16 residues. CDR3 in DNA: TGTGCCAGCAGGAGCGTGGGGGGGCGCATAGACACTGAAGCTTTCTTT. Translated: CASRSVGGRIDTEAFF.

This rearrangement joins TRBV28 to TRBJ1-2; 7 positions match TRBD1. Germline V gene sequence: CDR1 MDHEN, CDR2 SYDVKM. The V segment lost 5 bases and the J segment 8 bases; nucleotides outside the gene matches: 14. The CDR3 length is 15 residues. The DNA for the CDR3 is TGTGCCAGCAGTCCCTCCCCACAGGGGATGGAGGGCTACACCTTC. Translated: CASSPSPQGMEGYTF.

This clonotype was seen a few times. The CDR3 nucleotides read TGCGCCAGCAGCTTGATCCCAGAGGATACGCAGTATTTT. Translation gives CASSLIPEDTQYF. The chain uses TRBV5-1 and TRBJ2-3; D call uncertain. The CDR3 contains 13 residues. The germline CDR1 and CDR2 sequences are SGHRS and YFSETQ. V was clipped by 1 base and J by 6 bases, with 9 bases between them.

This clonotype was recorded at least ten times. The V call is TRBV5-4, the J call TRBJ1-4; a possible D gene is TRBD1 (5 bases). The CDR3 loop spans 14 amino acids. Germline V gene data show CDR1 as SGHNT and CDR2 as YYREEE (reference sequence). V gave up 4 bases and J gave up 7 bases, with 14 bases separating them. CDR3 nucleotide sequence: TGTGCCAGCAGCCTAGACAGAAGGGGTGAAAAACTGTTTTTT. This sequence encodes CASSLDRRGEKLFF.

This clonotype was seen only a few times. The rearrangement links TRBV29-1 to TRBJ1-4; TRBD1 is a possible D gene (6 bases). The CDR3 spans 13 residues. Germline CDR1 reads SQVTM; CDR2 reads ANQGSEA. Trimming pared 3 bases from V and 7 bases from J, leaving 12 bases between. DNA for the CDR3: TGCAGCGTTGAGGGGCAGGGGAGTGAAAAACTGTTTTTT. Protein sequence: CSVEGQGSEKLFF.

There are many counts of this clonotype. CDR3 in amino acids: CASSLTGGPDTQYF. CDR3 coding DNA: TGTGCCAGCAGCTTAACCGGCGGGCCAGATACGCAGTATTTT. The chain recombines TRBV7-9 with TRBJ2-3; possible D gene TRBD2, 5 bases. In germline, CDR1 is SEHNR, CDR2 FQNEAQ (reference sequence). The CDR3 is made up of 14 amino acids. V was clipped by 2 bases and J by 4 bases, with 10 bases between them.

The V gene is TRBV6-1, the J gene TRBJ2-7; D unresolved. The germline gives CDR1 MNHNS, CDR2 SASEGT. Trimming stripped 2 bases from V and 6 bases from J, with 17 bases between. The CDR3 runs 15 residues. In DNA form, the CDR3 reads TGTGCCAGCAGTGAACTTCACTCCTCGGCCCGCGAGCAGTACTTC. The encoded protein is CASSELHSSAREQYF.

Comment on this clonotype: A single base separates this from a much larger clone, so it may be a read error. J is TRBJ1-4 and V is TRBV6-5, with D perhaps TRBD1 (5 bases). The CDR3 extends over 14 amino acids. Trimming took 1 base from V and 7 from J, leaving 10 bases between them. Germline CDR1 MNHEY, CDR2 SVGAGI. The CDR3 DNA sequence: TGTGCCAGCAGTTACTGGCAGGGCGTTGAAAAACTGTTTTTT. Its translation is CASSYWQGVEKLFF.

This clonotype was recorded many times. The chain employs TRBV2 and TRBJ2-4, with 9 bases aligning to TRBD1. CDR3 length: 17 amino acids. The germline gives CDR1 SNHLY, CDR2 FYNNEI. V lost 2 bases and J lost 1; bases outside the gene matches: 6. CDR3 DNA: TGTGCCAGCAGTGAATCCCCGGGGACAGGGGCCAAAAACATTCAGTACTTC. It yields the protein CASSESPGTGAKNIQYF.

This clonotype has just a few counts. J is TRBJ2-2 and V is TRBV19, with a tentative D call TRBD1 (5 bases). Germline V lookup: CDR1 LNHDA, CDR2 SQIVND (reference sequence). This CDR3 has 14 amino acids. The V and J ends lost 4 bases and 6 bases respectively, with 12 bases between them. The CDR3 DNA reads as TGTGCCAGTAGTACCACAGGTTTCTCCGGGGAGCTGTTTTTT. Amino acid sequence: CASSTTGFSGELFF. Full variable domain (outside the CDR3, taken from reference TRBV19 and TRBJ2-2): DGGITQSPKYLFRKEGQNVTLSCEQNLNHDAMYWYRQDPGQGLRLIYYSQIVNDFQKGDIAEGYSVSREKKESFPLTVTSAQKNPTAFYLCASSTTGFSGELFFGEGSRLTVL.

This clonotype was seen more than once but under ten times. The chain links TRBV6-2 or TRBV6-3 to TRBJ2-7; 8 bases are a match to TRBD2. Germline lookup yields CDR1 MNHEY and CDR2 SVGEGT. J was trimmed by 4 bases and V by 0 bases; bases with no gene match: 5. CDR3 size: 15 residues. CDR3 residues: CASSYSSGIQYEQYF. The CDR3 nucleotides are TGTGCCAGCAGTTACTCTAGCGGGATTCAATACGAGCAGTACTTC.

This clonotype has only a few counts. The chain links TRBV28 to TRBJ2-2; 10 positions agree with TRBD2. Germline V gene lookup returns CDR1 MDHEN and CDR2 SYDVKM. The CDR3 has 14 amino acids. Trimming at V came to 5 bases and at J to 6 bases, leaving 3 bases not matched to a gene. The CDR3 bases are TGTGCCAGCAGTGCTGGGACTAGCGCCGGGGAGCTGTTTTTT. Residues: CASSAGTSAGELFF.

This clonotype has ten or more counts. This sequence joins TRBV20-1 and TRBJ1-1; weak D call: TRBD1 (6 bases). This CDR3 comprises 14 residues. The germline CDR1 and CDR2 sequences are DFQATT and SNEGSKA (reference sequence). The germline V and J ends were trimmed by 6 bases and 1 base, with 15 bases remaining between them. CDR3 amino acids: CSARKDSQNTEAFF. The CDR3 region has the DNA TGCAGTGCCCGAAAGGACAGCCAGAACACTGAAGCTTTCTTT.

This clonotype was counted at least ten times. The chain combines TRBV7-9 with TRBJ1-2; D remains ambiguous. CDR3 length equals 13 residues. Germline lookup yields CDR1 SEHNR and CDR2 FQNEAQ (reference sequence). V was cut by 1 base and J by 0 bases, with 3 bases left in between. The CDR3 region is CASSLGANYGYTF. CDR3 bases: TGTGCCAGCAGCTTAGGAGCTAACTATGGCTACACCTTC. Supplemented by reference TRBV7-9 and TRBJ1-2, the full variable domain reads DTGVSQNPRHKITKRGQNVTFRCDPISEHNRLYWYRQTLGQGPEFLTYFQNEAQLEKSRLLSDRFSAERPKGSFSTLEIQRTEQGDSAMYLCASSLGANYGYTFGSGTRLTVV.

The V call is TRBV2, the J call TRBJ2-5; D not certain. The CDR3 is 11 residues long. Germline V lookup: CDR1 SNHLY, CDR2 FYNNEI. V gave up 2 bases and J gave up 6 bases, with 4 bases separating them. The CDR3 protein is CASSEKQTQYF. Written as DNA, the CDR3 is TGTGCCAGCAGTGAAAAGCAGACCCAGTACTTC.

This clonotype has a count of ten or more. The chain couples TRBV7-9 to TRBJ1-1; D unresolved. CDR3 length: 14 amino acids. The V end was cut by 5 bases, the J end by 4 bases, with 14 bases between. Germline loops: CDR1 SEHNR, CDR2 FQNEAQ (reference sequence). The CDR3 coding sequence is TGTGCCAGCAGCCCCAACGCGGGAGGCACTGAAGCTTTCTTT. Translated, it gives CASSPNAGGTEAFF.

V is TRBV7-6 and J is TRBJ2-5; D is ambiguous. The V and J ends lost 2 bases and 8 bases respectively, with 9 bases between them. The CDR3 covers 12 residues. Germline CDR1 and CDR2: SGHVS and FNYEAQ. The DNA for the CDR3 is TGTGCCAGCAGCTTAAACCCGCATACCCAGTACTTC. It translates to CASSLNPHTQYF.

This clonotype appeared a few times. The chain couples TRBV20-1 to TRBJ2-7, with a tentative D call TRBD2 (5 bases). CDR3 length: 15 residues. The V gene lost 0 bases and the J gene lost 7 bases, with 19 bases spanning the gap. CDR1 is DFQATT, CDR2 SNEGSKA, per germline (reference sequence). CDR3 sequence (DNA): TGCAGTGCTAGAGACAGGCAGGCGATGACGGGGGAGCAGTACTTC. Its protein product is CSARDRQAMTGEQYF.

This clonotype appeared a few times. The chain couples TRBV27 to TRBJ1-2, with D uncertain. CDR3 size: 14 residues. The ends were cut back, 7 bases at V and 3 bases at J, with 15 bases in the middle. Germline V CDR1 and CDR2: MNHEY, SMNVEV (reference sequence). CDR3 nucleotides: TGTGCCAGCACCCCTCGGCCCAGCTACTATGGCTACACCTTC. This encodes CASTPRPSYYGYTF.

The genes are TRBV2 and TRBJ2-7; 11 bases fit TRBD2. Germline V CDR1 and CDR2: SNHLY, FYNNEI. The V segment lost 6 bases and the J segment 2 bases; nucleotides outside the gene matches: 0. The length of the CDR3 is 13 residues. The DNA of the CDR3 is TGTGCCAGCAGGACTAGCGGGACCTACGAGCAGTACTTC. Protein: CASRTSGTYEQYF.

This clonotype was found many times. The J gene is TRBJ1-6, the V gene TRBV21-1. TRBV21-1 is a documented pseudogene. CDR3 length: 10 residues. The CDR3 here is CASSKSSLHF. As DNA, the CDR3 is TGTGCCAGCAGCAAGTCCTCCCTCCACTTT.

This clonotype was counted at least ten times. CDR3 in DNA: TGTGCCAGCAGCGTGAGAGTGGGAGGGACCTACAATGAGCAGTTCTTC. Translating it yields CASSVRVGGTYNEQFF. The rearrangement links TRBV9 to TRBJ2-1; TRBD2 matches 7 bases. The junction had 7 bases not matched to a gene; V was cut back by 2 bases and J by 2 bases. CDR3 length: 16 amino acids. Germline values: CDR1 SGDLS, CDR2 YYNGEE.

This chain links TRBV2 with TRBJ2-2; D not resolved. In germline, CDR1 is SNHLY, CDR2 FYNNEI. Trimming cost V 0 bases and J 5 bases, with 16 bases left between them. The CDR3 has 17 amino acids. CDR3 bases: TGTGCCAGCAGTGAAGCGCAGTCGATAAGTCGAACCGGGGAGCTGTTTTTT. This encodes CASSEAQSISRTGELFF.

This clonotype was observed a handful of times. Here the CDR3 reads CASSVEVDTQYF. Written as DNA, the CDR3 is TGTGCCAGCAGCGTAGAGGTAGATACGCAGTATTTT. The chain employs TRBV9 and TRBJ2-3, with unresolved D. This CDR3 contains 12 residues. V dropped 0 bases and J dropped 5 bases, with 4 bases sitting between them. Germline V gene data show CDR1 as SGDLS and CDR2 as YYNGEE.

This clonotype has only a few counts. J is TRBJ2-3 and V is TRBV29-1; 10 bases are shared with TRBD2. The CDR3 runs 16 residues. Germline V gene lookup returns CDR1 SQVTM and CDR2 ANQGSEA. J gave up 6 bases and V 4 bases, and 13 bases lay outside the gene matches. The CDR3 here is CSVVGHVAGGSDTQYF. CDR3 DNA sequence: TGCAGCGTTGTGGGGCACGTAGCGGGGGGATCCGATACGCAGTATTTT.

This clonotype has just a few counts. CDR3 amino acids: CASSVMVGGRFEQYF. For the CDR3, the DNA is TGTGCCAGCAGCGTTATGGTGGGGGGGCGGTTCGAGCAGTACTTC. The genes are TRBV7-2 and TRBJ2-7; maybe TRBD2 (7 bases). The CDR3 covers 15 residues. V lost 5 bases to trimming and J lost 6 bases, with 20 bases between them. Looked up from germline, CDR1 is SGHTA and CDR2 is FQGNSA.

This clonotype was detected a few times. An end of the junction does not agree with germline; a read error may underlie this. The rearrangement uses TRBV7-9 and TRBJ1-3, with no clear D. Germline values: CDR1 SEHNR, CDR2 FQNEAQ (reference sequence). The CDR3 contains 13 residues. The CDR3 reads CPGRLSSGNTIYF. The CDR3 DNA sequence: TGCCCCGGGCGGCTGAGCTCTGGAAACACCATATATTTT.